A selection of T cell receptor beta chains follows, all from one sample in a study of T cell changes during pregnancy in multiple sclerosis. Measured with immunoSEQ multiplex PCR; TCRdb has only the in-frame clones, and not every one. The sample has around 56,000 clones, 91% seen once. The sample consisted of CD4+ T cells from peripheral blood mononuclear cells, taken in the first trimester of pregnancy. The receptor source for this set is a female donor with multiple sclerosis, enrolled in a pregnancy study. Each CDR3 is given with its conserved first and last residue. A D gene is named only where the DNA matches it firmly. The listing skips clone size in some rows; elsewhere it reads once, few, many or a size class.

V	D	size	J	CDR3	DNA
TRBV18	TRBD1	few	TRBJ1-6	CASAQGASNSPLHF	TGTGCCAGCGCACAGGGGGCTAGTAATTCACCCCTCCACTTT
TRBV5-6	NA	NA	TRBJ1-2	CASSLTPPNYGYTF	TGTGCCAGCAGCTTGACACCTCCGAACTATGGCTACACCTTC
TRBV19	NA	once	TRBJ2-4	CATEQGTKNIQYF	TGTGCCACTGAACAGGGAACCAAAAACATTCAGTACTTC
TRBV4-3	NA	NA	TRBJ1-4	CASSQDPDSNEKLFF	TGCGCCAGCAGCCAAGACCCGGACAGTAATGAAAAACTGTTTTTT
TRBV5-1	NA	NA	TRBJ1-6	CASSRTQGNSPLHF	TGCGCCAGCAGCCGGACACAGGGTAATTCACCCCTCCACTTT
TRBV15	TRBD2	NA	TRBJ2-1	CATSRGGTDGEQFF	TGTGCCACCAGCAGGGGGGGGACGGACGGTGAGCAGTTCTTC
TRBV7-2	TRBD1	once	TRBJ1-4	CASSPGGGEKLFF	TGTGCCAGCAGCCCAGGGGGAGGTGAAAAACTGTTTTTT
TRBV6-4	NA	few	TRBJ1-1	CASRPGTVSGDTEAFF	TGTGCCAGCAGGCCAGGGACGGTGTCGGGGGACACTGAAGCTTTCTTT
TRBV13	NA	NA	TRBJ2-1	CASSRSLDEQFF	TGTGCCAGCAGCCGGTCCCTGGATGAGCAGTTCTTC
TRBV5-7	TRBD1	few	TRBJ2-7	CASSLASDRERYF	TGTGCCAGCAGCTTGGCCTCGGACAGGGAACGGTACTTC
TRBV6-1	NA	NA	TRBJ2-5	CASSEALALGASIGETQYF	TGTGCCAGCAGTGAAGCGTTGGCCCTAGGGGCTTCCATCGGGGAGACCCAGTACTTC
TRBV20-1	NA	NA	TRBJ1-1	CSARKQGEAFF	TGCAGTGCTAGAAAACAGGGTGAAGCTTTCTTT
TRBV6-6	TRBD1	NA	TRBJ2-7	CASSRGQGYYEQYF	TGTGCCAGCAGTAGAGGACAGGGATACTACGAGCAGTACTTC
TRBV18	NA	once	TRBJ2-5	CASGTGPQETQYF	TGTGCCAGCGGTACTGGGCCACAAGAGACCCAGTACTTC
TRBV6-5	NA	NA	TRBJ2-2	CASSRRQSGELFF	TGTGCCAGCAGTCGCCGACAGTCCGGGGAGCTGTTTTTT
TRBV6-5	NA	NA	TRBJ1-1	CASSRDRREAFF	TGTGCCAGCAGCCGCGACAGGAGGGAAGCTTTCTTT
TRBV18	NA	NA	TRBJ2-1	CASSPIQGSSYNEQFF	TGTGCCAGCTCACCAATACAGGGCAGCTCCTACAATGAGCAGTTCTTC
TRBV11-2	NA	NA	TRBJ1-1	CASSLGPILNTEAFF	TGTGCCAGCAGCCTGGGGCCGATCTTGAACACTGAAGCTTTCTTT
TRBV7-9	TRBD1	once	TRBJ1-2	CASSSTRDSPSGGYTF	TGTGCCAGCAGTTCGACGAGGGACAGCCCTTCGGGTGGCTACACCTTC
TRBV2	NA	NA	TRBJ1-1	CASTEGGTNTEAFF	TGTGCCAGCACCGAGGGGGGGACGAACACTGAAGCTTTCTTT
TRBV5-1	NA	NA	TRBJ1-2	CASSLGVQGYGYTF	TGCGCCAGCAGCTTGGGCGTACAGGGCTATGGCTACACCTTC
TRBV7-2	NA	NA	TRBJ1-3	CASSLGPAAGGNTIYF	TGTGCCAGCAGCTTAGGTCCCGCCGCCGGTGGAAACACCATATATTTT
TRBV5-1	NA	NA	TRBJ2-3	CASSRNTDTQYF	TGCGCCAGCAGCCGTAACACAGATACGCAGTATTTT
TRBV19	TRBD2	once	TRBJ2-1	CASSIAAGGQLNEQFF	TGTGCCAGTAGTATAGCAGCGGGGGGCCAACTCAATGAGCAGTTCTTC
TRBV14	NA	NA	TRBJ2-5	CASSQERSLIETQYF	TGTGCCAGCAGCCAAGAGAGGTCACTTATAGAGACCCAGTACTTC
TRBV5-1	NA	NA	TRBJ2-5	CASSRRMQETQYF	TGCGCCAGCAGTCGGAGGATGCAAGAGACCCAGTACTTC
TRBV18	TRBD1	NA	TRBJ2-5	CASSPIGDSSIGTQYF	TGTGCCAGCTCACCAATTGGGGACAGCAGTATAGGGACCCAGTACTTC
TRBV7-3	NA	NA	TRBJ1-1	CASSLSDRLGGTEAFF	TGTGCCAGCAGCTTATCTGACCGCCTGGGGGGCACTGAAGCTTTCTTT
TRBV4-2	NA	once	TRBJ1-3	CASSAYHREGSFSGNTIYF	TGTGCCAGCAGCGCGTACCACCGGGAGGGTTCTTTCTCTGGAAACACCATATATTTT
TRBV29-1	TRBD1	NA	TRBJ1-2	CSGGDRGYGYTF	TGCAGCGGGGGGGACAGGGGGTATGGCTACACCTTC
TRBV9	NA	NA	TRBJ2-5	CASSVRDTQETQYF	TGTGCCAGCAGCGTAAGGGACACCCAAGAGACCCAGTACTTC
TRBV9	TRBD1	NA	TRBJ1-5	CASSSGTGTQPQHF	TGTGCCAGCAGCTCCGGGACAGGGACCCAGCCCCAGCATTTT
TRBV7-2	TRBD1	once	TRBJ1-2	CASSLDRGHGYTF	TGTGCCAGCAGCTTGGACAGGGGGCATGGCTACACCTTC
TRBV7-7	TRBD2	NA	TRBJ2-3	CASSLGTSPDTQYF	TGTGCTAGCAGCTTAGGGACTAGCCCAGATACGCAGTATTTT
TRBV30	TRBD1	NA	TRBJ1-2	CAWRDLGQGWGYGYTF	TGTGCCTGGCGTGACCTAGGACAGGGATGGGGATATGGCTACACCTTC
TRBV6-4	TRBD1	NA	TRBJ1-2	CASSADRGNYGYTF	TGTGCCAGCAGTGCAGACAGGGGAAACTATGGCTACACCTTC
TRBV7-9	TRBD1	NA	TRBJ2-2	CASSLLRTGGLGELFF	TGTGCCAGCAGCTTACTGCGGACAGGGGGGCTGGGGGAGCTGTTTTTT
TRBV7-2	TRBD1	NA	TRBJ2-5	CASSRPGQVRRETQYF	TGTGCCAGCAGCCGGCCAGGACAGGTCAGGAGGGAGACCCAGTACTTC
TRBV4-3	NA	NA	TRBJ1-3	CASSQDTGSGNTIYF	TGCGCCAGCAGCCAAGATACCGGGTCTGGAAACACCATATATTTT
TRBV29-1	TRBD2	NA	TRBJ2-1	CSVDGGGAQQFF	TGCAGCGTTGACGGCGGGGGGGCCCAGCAGTTCTTC
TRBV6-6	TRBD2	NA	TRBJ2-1	CASSYSRLASNEQFF	TGTGCCAGCAGTTACTCCCGACTAGCTTCCAATGAGCAGTTCTTC
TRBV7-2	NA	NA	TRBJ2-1	CASSTSPRGPLYNEQFF	TGTGCCAGCAGCACGTCTCCGAGAGGGCCTTTATACAATGAGCAGTTCTTC
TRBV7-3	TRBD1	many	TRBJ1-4	CASRGRQGKQEKLFF	TGTGCCAGCAGAGGTAGACAGGGGAAACAAGAAAAACTGTTTTTT
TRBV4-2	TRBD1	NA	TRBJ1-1	CASSQPGQGLIAFF	TGTGCCAGCAGCCAGCCGGGACAGGGCCTAATTGCTTTCTTT
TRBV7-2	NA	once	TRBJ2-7	CASSLQGFKYEQYF	TGTGCCAGCAGCCTCCAGGGATTCAAGTACGAGCAGTACTTC
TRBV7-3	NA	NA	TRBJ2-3	CASSPEGGTDTQYF	TGTGCCAGCAGCCCCGAGGGGGGCACAGATACGCAGTATTTT
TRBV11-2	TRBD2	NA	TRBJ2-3	CASSLETGLAGSRDTQYF	TGTGCCAGCAGCTTAGAGACCGGACTAGCGGGCAGCCGGGATACGCAGTATTTT
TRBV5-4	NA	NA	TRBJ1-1	CASSLEQAAEAFF	TGTGCCAGCAGCTTGGAACAGGCGGCTGAAGCTTTCTTT
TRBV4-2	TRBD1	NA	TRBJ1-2	CASSQGGGQGTLRYGYTF	TGTGCCAGCAGCCAAGGAGGGGGACAGGGGACGTTGCGGTATGGCTACACCTTC
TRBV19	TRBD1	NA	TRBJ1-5	CASSFTSGGTGVYSNQPQHF	TGTGCCAGTAGTTTCACGTCAGGGGGGACAGGGGTTTATAGCAATCAGCCCCAGCATTTT
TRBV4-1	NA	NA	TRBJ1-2	CASSLGRGDYGYTF	TGCGCCAGCAGCCTTGGGCGGGGTGACTATGGCTACACCTTC
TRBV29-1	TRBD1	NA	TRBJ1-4	CSVAPTGGPNEKLFF	TGCAGCGTTGCCCCGACAGGGGGCCCTAATGAAAAACTGTTTTTT
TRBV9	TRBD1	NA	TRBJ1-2	CASSVGGTGGYGYTF	TGTGCCAGCAGCGTAGGGGGAACAGGGGGATATGGCTACACCTTC
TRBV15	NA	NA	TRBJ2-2	CATSRDWGQFLAEAGELFF	TGTGCCACCAGCAGAGATTGGGGACAATTCTTGGCGGAGGCCGGGGAGCTGTTTTTT
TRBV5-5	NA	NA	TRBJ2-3	CASSLNLPNTDTQYF	TGTGCCAGCAGCTTGAACCTACCCAACACAGATACGCAGTATTTT
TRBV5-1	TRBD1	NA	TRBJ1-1	CASSPGQGYDEAFF	TGCGCCAGCAGCCCGGGACAGGGATACGATGAAGCTTTCTTT
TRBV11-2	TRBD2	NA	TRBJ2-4	CASSLAASGVQYF	TGTGCCAGCAGCTTAGCGGCTAGCGGGGTACAGTACTTC